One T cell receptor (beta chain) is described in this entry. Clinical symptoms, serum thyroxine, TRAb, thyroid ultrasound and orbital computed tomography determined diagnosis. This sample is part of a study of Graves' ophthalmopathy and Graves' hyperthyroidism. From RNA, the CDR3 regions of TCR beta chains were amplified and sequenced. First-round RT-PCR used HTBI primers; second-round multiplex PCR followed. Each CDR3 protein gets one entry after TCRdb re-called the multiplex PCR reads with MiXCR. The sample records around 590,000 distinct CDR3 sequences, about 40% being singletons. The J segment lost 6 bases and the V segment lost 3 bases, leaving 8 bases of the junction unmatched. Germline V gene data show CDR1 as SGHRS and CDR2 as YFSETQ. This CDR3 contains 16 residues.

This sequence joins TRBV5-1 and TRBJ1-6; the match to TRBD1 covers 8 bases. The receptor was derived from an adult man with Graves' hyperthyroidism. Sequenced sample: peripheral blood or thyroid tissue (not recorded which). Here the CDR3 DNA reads TGCGCCAGCAGCTCGGGGACAGGCCGTGGTAATTCACCCCTCCACTTT. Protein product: CASSSGTGRGNSPLHF.